These T cell receptor beta chains were read from a single sample in a study of blood T cell repertoires in COVID-19. Repertoires were generated with immunoSEQ multiplex PCR, while TCRdb's copy carries only in-frame clones and drops some. In the table there are 360,000 or so clones, about 90% of which are singletons. Material for sequencing was PBMCs or T cells enriched from blood (not recorded which). These receptors were obtained from a woman aged 25 to 45 who had recovered from COVID-19. CDR3s include the opening cysteine and the closing phenylalanine or tryptophan. The D gene is left open where the match is weak. Some rows have no size entry. The others give once, few or many, or a class for an expanded clone.

v_call	cdr3_length	clone_size	j_call	d_call	cdr3_aa	cdr3_nt
TRBV10-1	15	-	TRBJ2-3	TRBD2	CASSERRGGTDTQYF	TGCGCCAGCAGTGAGAGGCGGGGGGGGACAGATACGCAGTATTTT
TRBV2	12	-	TRBJ1-6	-	CASSDTNSPLHF	TGTGCCAGCAGCGACACTAATTCACCCCTCCACTTT
TRBV5-6	16	-	TRBJ2-1	TRBD2	CASSRTSGGLYNEQFF	TGTGCCAGCAGCCGGACTAGCGGGGGGCTCTACAATGAGCAGTTCTTC
TRBV2	14	-	TRBJ1-5	TRBD1	CASSEDRGNQPQHF	TGTGCCAGCAGTGAGGACAGGGGCAATCAGCCCCAGCATTTT
TRBV6-4	14	-	TRBJ2-1	-	CASSDGGLYNEQFF	TGTGCCAGCAGTGATGGCGGGCTATACAATGAGCAGTTCTTC
TRBV29-1	14	-	TRBJ2-1	TRBD2	CSGHSGTSGNEQFF	TGCAGCGGACACTCCGGGACTAGCGGGAATGAGCAGTTCTTC
TRBV28	16	few	TRBJ1-3	-	CASSLYGGASGNTIYF	TGTGCCAGCAGTTTGTATGGGGGGGCCTCTGGAAACACCATATATTTT
TRBV5-1	14	-	TRBJ1-2	-	CASSLSRGMGGYTF	TGCGCCAGCAGCCTAAGCAGGGGTATGGGAGGCTACACCTTC
TRBV7-2	13	-	TRBJ1-2	TRBD1	CASSSNRGDGYTF	TGTGCCAGCAGCTCTAACAGGGGTGACGGCTACACCTTC
TRBV9	15	-	TRBJ1-3	-	CASSVETASGNTIYF	TGTGCCAGCAGCGTAGAGACAGCCTCTGGAAACACCATATATTTT
TRBV2	14	-	TRBJ2-3	TRBD1	CASRGDRATNTQYF	TGTGCCAGCAGGGGGGACAGGGCCACAAATACGCAGTATTTT
TRBV6-1	15	-	TRBJ2-1	-	CASSESLASYNEQFF	TGTGCCAGCAGTGAATCACTAGCCTCCTACAATGAGCAGTTCTTC
TRBV6-5	14	-	TRBJ1-4	-	CASSYTGRREKLFF	TGTGCCAGCAGTTACACAGGGCGACGGGAAAAACTGTTTTTT
TRBV6-5	14	once	TRBJ1-4	-	CASNPGASNEKLFF	TGTGCCAGCAACCCAGGGGCCTCTAATGAAAAACTGTTTTTT
TRBV6-4	13	-	TRBJ1-2	-	CASSDWAAYGYTF	TGTGCCAGCAGTGATTGGGCAGCCTATGGCTACACCTTC
TRBV7-2	14	-	TRBJ2-7	-	CASSKPAGTYEQYF	TGTGCCAGCAGCAAACCTGCGGGAACCTACGAGCAGTACTTC
TRBV6-5	15	-	TRBJ1-1	-	CASAKTGTIWAEAFF	TGTGCCAGCGCGAAAACCGGGACAATATGGGCTGAAGCTTTCTTT
TRBV6-6	14	once	TRBJ2-7	TRBD1	CASTTGTGVYEQYF	TGTGCCAGCACCACGGGGACAGGGGTCTACGAGCAGTACTTC
TRBV5-1	14	-	TRBJ2-3	-	CASNRGGVRDTQYF	TGCGCCAGCAATCGCGGGGGCGTGCGGGATACGCAGTATTTT
TRBV5-4	16	-	TRBJ1-3	-	CASTAGELSPGNTIYF	TGTGCCAGCACCGCGGGTGAACTTTCCCCTGGAAACACCATATATTTT
TRBV28	13	-	TRBJ1-3	-	CATQGSAGNTIYF	TGTGCCACCCAGGGTTCCGCTGGAAACACCATATATTTT
TRBV7-3	14	-	TRBJ2-3	TRBD2	CASSYTSGGNTQYF	TGTGCCAGCAGCTATACTAGCGGGGGAAATACGCAGTATTTT
TRBV10-3	14	-	TRBJ1-2	TRBD1	CAATSATGRRGYTF	TGTGCCGCCACCTCGGCGACAGGGCGGAGGGGCTACACCTTC
TRBV6-4	14	few	TRBJ1-2	TRBD1	CASSDSETGRGYTF	TGTGCCAGCAGTGACTCGGAGACAGGGCGCGGCTACACCTTC
TRBV19	14	-	TRBJ1-6	-	CAGGRGTQTSPLHF	TGTGCTGGAGGTAGGGGGACCCAGACTTCACCCCTCCACTTT
TRBV5-1	15	-	TRBJ2-1	TRBD2	CASSLLAGGYNEQFF	TGCGCCAGCAGCTTACTAGCGGGGGGGTACAATGAGCAGTTCTTC
TRBV5-1	15	-	TRBJ2-7	-	CASSSGTGADYEQYF	TGCGCCAGCAGCAGCGGGACAGGCGCTGACTACGAGCAGTACTTC
TRBV28	14	-	TRBJ2-2	-	CASSLGQPTGELFF	TGTGCCAGCAGTTTAGGACAGCCCACCGGGGAGCTGTTTTTT
TRBV19	12	-	TRBJ1-5	-	CASRARRRPQHF	TGTGCCAGTAGGGCCCGGAGGCGGCCCCAGCATTTT
TRBV9	13	-	TRBJ2-7	TRBD1	CASSAESGTAAYF	TGTGCCAGCAGCGCCGAATCCGGGACAGCGGCGTACTTC
TRBV4-1	17	once	TRBJ1-2	-	CASSQDRMTGQVDGYTF	TGCGCCAGCAGCCAAGATAGAATGACAGGCCAAGTTGATGGCTACACCTTC
TRBV27	14	-	TRBJ2-7	TRBD2	CASSLTSGTGEQYF	TGTGCCAGCAGTTTAACTAGCGGGACGGGCGAGCAGTACTTC
TRBV18	17	-	TRBJ2-7	TRBD2	CASSPFGLAGGSNEQYF	TGTGCCAGCTCACCCTTTGGACTAGCGGGAGGGTCCAACGAGCAGTACTTC
TRBV5-6	15	-	TRBJ2-7	-	CASSSDDWISYEQYF	TGTGCCAGCAGCTCAGACGACTGGATCTCCTACGAGCAGTACTTC
TRBV19	15	-	TRBJ1-1	TRBD1	CASSTQGGRRTEAFF	TGTGCCAGTAGTACACAGGGGGGGCGAAGGACTGAAGCTTTCTTT
TRBV15	16	-	TRBJ1-3	TRBD1	CATSRDPGQGGNTIYF	TGTGCCACCAGCAGAGATCCGGGACAGGGAGGAAACACCATATATTTT
TRBV25-1	16	-	TRBJ2-1	TRBD2	CASSELAAGGLNEQFF	TGTGCCAGCAGTGAATTAGCAGCGGGAGGGCTTAATGAGCAGTTCTTC
TRBV28	22	-	TRBJ1-6	-	CASSLYHFRGTYSRSYNSPLHF	TGTGCCAGCAGTTTGTACCATTTCAGGGGCACCTATTCCCGCTCCTATAATTCACCCCTCCACTTT
TRBV4-1	16	-	TRBJ2-2	-	CASSQVPGGGTGELFF	TGCGCCAGCAGCCAAGTGCCCGGGGGAGGCACCGGGGAGCTGTTTTTT
TRBV20-1	11	-	TRBJ1-1	-	CSARDITEAFF	TGCAGTGCCCGGGACATCACTGAAGCTTTCTTT
TRBV7-9	15	-	TRBJ1-4	TRBD1	CASSLPTGVEEKLFF	TGTGCCAGCAGCTTACCTACAGGGGTGGAAGAAAAACTGTTTTTT
TRBV6-5	14	-	TRBJ2-7	-	CASRQTETSYEQYF	TGTGCCAGCAGACAAACGGAGACCTCCTACGAGCAGTACTTC
TRBV18	15	-	TRBJ2-2	-	CASSPTGQNTGELFF	TGTGCCAGCTCACCGACAGGTCAGAACACCGGGGAGCTGTTTTTT
TRBV6-1	15	-	TRBJ2-1	TRBD2	CASSEVLAGGNEQFF	TGTGCCAGCAGTGAAGTGCTAGCGGGAGGTAATGAGCAGTTCTTC
TRBV6-4	14	-	TRBJ2-1	TRBD1	CASSEGTGGNEQFF	TGTGCCAGCAGTGAGGGGACAGGGGGCAATGAGCAGTTCTTC
TRBV7-2	15	-	TRBJ1-2	-	CASSLGGQSNYGYTF	TGTGCCAGCAGCTTAGGAGGACAGTCTAACTATGGCTACACCTTC
TRBV27	15	few	TRBJ1-3	-	CASSLSQSSGNTIYF	TGTGCCAGCAGTTTGAGTCAAAGCTCTGGAAACACCATATATTTT
TRBV2	13	-	TRBJ1-6	-	CASTQTGSSPLHF	TGTGCCAGCACCCAAACAGGGAGTTCACCCCTCCACTTT
TRBV30	14	few	TRBJ1-3	-	CASFAGEVGNTIYF	TGTGCCTCCTTTGCCGGAGAAGTTGGAAACACCATATATTTT
TRBV7-8	18	-	TRBJ2-3	TRBD2	CASTPYELAGGPPDTQYF	TGTGCCAGCACCCCCTACGAACTAGCGGGAGGGCCCCCAGATACGCAGTATTTT
TRBV29-1	21	-	TRBJ1-2	-	CSVEEIEWRSGDENYIYGYTF	TGCAGCGTTGAAGAGATAGAGTGGAGGTCCGGAGACGAGAACTATATCTATGGCTACACCTTC
TRBV29-1	13	-	TRBJ1-4	TRBD1	CSVWTGEDEKLFF	TGCAGCGTGTGGACAGGGGAGGATGAAAAACTGTTTTTT
TRBV19	15	-	TRBJ2-3	-	CASSSSSGGTDTQYF	TGTGCCAGTAGTTCTTCAAGCGGCGGCACAGATACGCAGTATTTT
TRBV2	15	-	TRBJ2-5	TRBD1	CASSEGQGTGETQYF	TGTGCCAGCAGTGAAGGACAGGGGACGGGAGAGACCCAGTACTTC